The present T cell receptor (beta chain) was sequenced within a study of early stage breast cancer tumors. Study-level information: Of some 17 invasive breast tumors, about a dozen were hormone receptor-positive, HER2-negative. Study-level findings and limits: Commonly generated sequences made up most enriched TCRB sequences shared between patients.

The CDR3 has 15 residues. V was shortened by 6 bases and J by 3 bases, with 14 bases between the two germline ends. The germline CDR1 and CDR2 sequences are MGHDK and SYGVNS. Only in-frame clones appear in the TCRdb table, and some are missing; sequencing was by immunoSEQ multiplex PCR. This sample has 9,000 or so clones; roughly 70% occur once, and the top ten carry 7.1%. Notes on this clone: Antigen unknown.

The receptor's source is a person aged 45-60 years with breast cancer. V is TRBV25-1 and J is TRBJ1-4; D is possibly TRBD1 (5 bases). The sample was breast tumor tissue. The CDR3 sequence: CASSERGLANEKLFF. CDR3 DNA sequence: TGTGCCAGCAGCGAAAGGGGTCTGGCTAATGAAAAACTGTTTTTT.